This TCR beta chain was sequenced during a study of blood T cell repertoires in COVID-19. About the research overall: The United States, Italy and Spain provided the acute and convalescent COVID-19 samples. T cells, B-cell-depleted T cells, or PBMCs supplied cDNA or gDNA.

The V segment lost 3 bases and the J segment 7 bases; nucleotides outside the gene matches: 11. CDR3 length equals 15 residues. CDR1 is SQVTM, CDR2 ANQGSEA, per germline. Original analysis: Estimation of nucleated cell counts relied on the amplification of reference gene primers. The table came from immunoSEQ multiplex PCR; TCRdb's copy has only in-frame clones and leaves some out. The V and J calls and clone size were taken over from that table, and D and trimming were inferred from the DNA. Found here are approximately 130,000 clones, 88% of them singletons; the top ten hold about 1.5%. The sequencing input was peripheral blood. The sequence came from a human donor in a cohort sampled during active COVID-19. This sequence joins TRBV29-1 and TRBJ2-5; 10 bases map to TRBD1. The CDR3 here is CSVDSSGQGSRTQYF. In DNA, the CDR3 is TGCAGCGTTGACAGTTCGGGACAGGGGTCTAGGACCCAGTACTTC.